This is a list of T cell receptor beta chains from one sample in a study of blood T cell repertoires in COVID-19. Assay: immunoSEQ multiplex PCR; the TCRdb copy retains only in-frame clones and omits some. This sample carries some 220,000 clones, roughly 82% of them seen once, and the ten largest clones take 9.7%. The sequenced material came from peripheral blood. Every receptor here comes from a man aged 45-65 years with active or convalescent COVID-19. CDR3s include the opening cysteine and the closing phenylalanine or tryptophan. The order of the fields is clone size, J gene, V gene, CDR3 protein. Some rows mark clone size as missing; the rest say once, few, many or name a class of expanded clone.

clone_size: .
j_call: TRBJ1-6
v_call: TRBV28
cdr3_aa: CASSPWGQGYSPLHF

clone_size: .
j_call: TRBJ1-2
v_call: TRBV7-2
cdr3_aa: CASSSTRRGAGEGYTF

clone_size: .
j_call: TRBJ1-2
v_call: TRBV6-6
cdr3_aa: CASSYHSGDYGYTF

clone_size: .
j_call: TRBJ2-7
v_call: TRBV28
cdr3_aa: CASSLGGTGIGHEQYF

clone_size: .
j_call: TRBJ2-1
v_call: TRBV12-3/TRBV12-4
cdr3_aa: CASSGDRVGEQFF

clone_size: .
j_call: TRBJ2-3
v_call: TRBV5-6
cdr3_aa: CASSVRGGTDTQYF

clone_size: .
j_call: TRBJ1-2
v_call: TRBV29-1
cdr3_aa: CSSTGTGGADYGYTF

clone_size: .
j_call: TRBJ2-7
v_call: TRBV4-1
cdr3_aa: CASSQALLAGSYEQYF

clone_size: .
j_call: TRBJ1-2
v_call: TRBV9
cdr3_aa: CASSAGGGLYGYTF

clone_size: .
j_call: TRBJ1-5
v_call: TRBV6-6
cdr3_aa: CAIGGNQPQHF

clone_size: .
j_call: TRBJ1-1
v_call: TRBV5-1
cdr3_aa: CASSLQGAGEAFF

clone_size: .
j_call: TRBJ2-2
v_call: TRBV10-2
cdr3_aa: CASRGGTTNTGELFF

clone_size: .
j_call: TRBJ2-1
v_call: TRBV23-1
cdr3_aa: CASSQATGTGGVWPFF

clone_size: few
j_call: TRBJ1-1
v_call: TRBV6-2/TRBV6-3
cdr3_aa: CASSYQAGWDEAFF

clone_size: .
j_call: TRBJ1-2
v_call: TRBV28
cdr3_aa: CASSLVSIYGYTF

clone_size: .
j_call: TRBJ2-5
v_call: TRBV19
cdr3_aa: CASGTGVQETQYF

clone_size: .
j_call: TRBJ2-1
v_call: TRBV5-4
cdr3_aa: CASSSRQGSYNEQFF

clone_size: .
j_call: TRBJ1-4
v_call: TRBV5-1
cdr3_aa: CASSLFGQSIPTNEKLFF

clone_size: .
j_call: TRBJ2-2
v_call: TRBV2
cdr3_aa: CAIGRLARTGELFF

clone_size: .
j_call: TRBJ1-6
v_call: TRBV4-3
cdr3_aa: CASSQDSRGYSPLHF

clone_size: .
j_call: TRBJ2-3
v_call: TRBV18
cdr3_aa: CASSSYGTQNQGSSDTQYF

clone_size: .
j_call: TRBJ1-5
v_call: TRBV5-5
cdr3_aa: CASSLAWQGAHSNQPQHF

clone_size: .
j_call: TRBJ2-1
v_call: TRBV7-2
cdr3_aa: CASSLGGRGGLYNEQFF

clone_size: .
j_call: TRBJ2-1
v_call: TRBV9
cdr3_aa: CASSRTSGRHNEQFF

clone_size: .
j_call: TRBJ1-1
v_call: TRBV7-9
cdr3_aa: CASSTHRVTEAFF

clone_size: .
j_call: TRBJ2-5
v_call: TRBV7-2
cdr3_aa: CASTYSAGGPGETQYF

clone_size: .
j_call: TRBJ1-4
v_call: TRBV7-9
cdr3_aa: CASSPGRGVYEKLFF

clone_size: .
j_call: TRBJ1-2
v_call: TRBV12-3/TRBV12-4
cdr3_aa: CASSSTGSGGYTF

clone_size: .
j_call: TRBJ1-1
v_call: TRBV7-2
cdr3_aa: CASSLAPLSVAFF

clone_size: .
j_call: TRBJ1-4
v_call: TRBV19
cdr3_aa: CASSIRGDEKLFF

clone_size: .
j_call: TRBJ2-7
v_call: TRBV10-3
cdr3_aa: CAISNRGEQYF

clone_size: .
j_call: TRBJ2-2
v_call: TRBV27
cdr3_aa: CASSPRVGELFF

clone_size: once
j_call: TRBJ2-1
v_call: TRBV7-6
cdr3_aa: CASSLGSKANNEQFF

clone_size: .
j_call: TRBJ1-4
v_call: TRBV15
cdr3_aa: CATSRAGRLGSEKLFF

clone_size: .
j_call: TRBJ1-5
v_call: TRBV9
cdr3_aa: CASSATGYQPQHF

clone_size: .
j_call: TRBJ1-1
v_call: TRBV18
cdr3_aa: CASSPSGHQNTEAFF

clone_size: few
j_call: TRBJ2-7
v_call: TRBV6-5
cdr3_aa: CASSLYLGTEQYF

clone_size: .
j_call: TRBJ2-1
v_call: TRBV7-3
cdr3_aa: CASSSLRGQDEQFF

clone_size: .
j_call: TRBJ2-3
v_call: TRBV7-6
cdr3_aa: CASSLETSGGTQYF

clone_size: .
j_call: TRBJ1-1
v_call: TRBV29-1
cdr3_aa: CSVSSTGLNTEAFF

clone_size: .
j_call: TRBJ1-5
v_call: TRBV18
cdr3_aa: CASSFRDRGGDQPQHF

clone_size: once
j_call: TRBJ1-4
v_call: TRBV6-4
cdr3_aa: CASSDDRERNEKLFF

clone_size: .
j_call: TRBJ1-6
v_call: TRBV28
cdr3_aa: CASSLSESSYNSPLHF

clone_size: .
j_call: TRBJ1-1
v_call: TRBV28
cdr3_aa: CASRGGALEAFF

clone_size: .
j_call: TRBJ2-5
v_call: TRBV7-6
cdr3_aa: CASSLGVGQQETQYF

clone_size: .
j_call: TRBJ1-2
v_call: TRBV6-1
cdr3_aa: CASSEGPGRGDGYTF

clone_size: .
j_call: TRBJ1-1
v_call: TRBV19
cdr3_aa: CASSIIPAGPWDTEAFF